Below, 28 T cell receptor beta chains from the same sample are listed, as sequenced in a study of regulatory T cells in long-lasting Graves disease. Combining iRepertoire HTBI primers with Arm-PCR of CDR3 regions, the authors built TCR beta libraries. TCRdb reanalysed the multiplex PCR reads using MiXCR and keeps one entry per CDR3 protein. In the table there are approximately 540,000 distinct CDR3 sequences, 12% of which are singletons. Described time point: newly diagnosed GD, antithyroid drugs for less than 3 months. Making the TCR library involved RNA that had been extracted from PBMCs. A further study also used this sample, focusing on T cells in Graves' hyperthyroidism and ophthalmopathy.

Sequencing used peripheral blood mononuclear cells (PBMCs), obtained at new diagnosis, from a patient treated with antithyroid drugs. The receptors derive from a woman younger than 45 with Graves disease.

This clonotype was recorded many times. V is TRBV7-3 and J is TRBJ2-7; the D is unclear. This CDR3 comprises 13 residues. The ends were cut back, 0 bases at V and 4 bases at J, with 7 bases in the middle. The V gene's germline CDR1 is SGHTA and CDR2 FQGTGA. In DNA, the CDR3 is TGTGCCAGCAGCTTAACCCCGTTGTACGAGCAGTACTTC. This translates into CASSLTPLYEQYF. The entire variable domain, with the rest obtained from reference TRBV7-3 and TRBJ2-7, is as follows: GAGVSQTPSNKVTEKGKYVELRCDPISGHTALYWYRQSLGQGPEFLIYFQGTGAADDSGLPNDRFFAVRPEGSVSTLKIQRTERGDSAVYLCASSLTPLYEQYFGPGTRLTVT.

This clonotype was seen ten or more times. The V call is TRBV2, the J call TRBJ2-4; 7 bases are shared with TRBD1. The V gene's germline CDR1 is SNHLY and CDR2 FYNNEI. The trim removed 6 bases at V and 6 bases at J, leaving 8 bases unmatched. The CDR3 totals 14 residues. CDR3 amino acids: CASRRDSQINIQYF. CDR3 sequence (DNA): TGTGCCAGCAGGAGGGACAGTCAGATAAACATTCAGTACTTC.

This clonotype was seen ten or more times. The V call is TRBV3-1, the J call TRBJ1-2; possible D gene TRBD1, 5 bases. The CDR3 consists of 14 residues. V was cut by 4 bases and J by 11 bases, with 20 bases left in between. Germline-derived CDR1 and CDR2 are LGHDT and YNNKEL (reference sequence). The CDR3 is CASSLGRQGFGYTF. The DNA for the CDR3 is TGTGCCAGCAGCCTCGGGCGGCAGGGCTTTGGGTACACCTTC.

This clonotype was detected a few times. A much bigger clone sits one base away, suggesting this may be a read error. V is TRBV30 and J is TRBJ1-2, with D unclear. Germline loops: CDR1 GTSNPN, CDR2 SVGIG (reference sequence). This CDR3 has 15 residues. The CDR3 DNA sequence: TGTGCCTGGAAACCCTATCCCGAACTTAACTGTGGCTACACCTTC. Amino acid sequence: CAWKPYPELNCGYTF.

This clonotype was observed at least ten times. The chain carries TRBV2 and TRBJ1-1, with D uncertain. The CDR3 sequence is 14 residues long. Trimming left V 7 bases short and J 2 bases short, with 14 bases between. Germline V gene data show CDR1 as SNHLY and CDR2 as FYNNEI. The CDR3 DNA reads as TGTGCCAGCAATTTCATAGAGGCCAACACTGAAGCTTTCTTT. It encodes CASNFIEANTEAFF.

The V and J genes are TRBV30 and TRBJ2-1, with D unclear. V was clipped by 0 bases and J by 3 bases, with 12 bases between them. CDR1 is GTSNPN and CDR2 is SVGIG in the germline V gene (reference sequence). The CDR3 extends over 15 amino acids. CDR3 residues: CAWSVKNYLYNEQFF. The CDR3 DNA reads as TGTGCCTGGAGTGTCAAAAACTACCTCTACAATGAGCAGTTCTTC.

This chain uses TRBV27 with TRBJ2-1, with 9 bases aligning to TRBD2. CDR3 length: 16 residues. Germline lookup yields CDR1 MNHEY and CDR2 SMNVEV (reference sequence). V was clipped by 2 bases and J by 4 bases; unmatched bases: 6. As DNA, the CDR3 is TGTGCCAGCAGTTTAACTTGGGGACTAGCTTACAATGAGCAGTTCTTC. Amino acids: CASSLTWGLAYNEQFF.

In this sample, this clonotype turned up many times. The CDR3: CASSSTWPPRYGYTF. The CDR3 DNA sequence: TGTGCCAGCTCCTCCACGTGGCCCCCGAGGTATGGCTACACCTTC. V usage is TRBV19 and J usage is TRBJ1-2, with unresolved D. The CDR3 is 15 amino acids. Per germline, CDR1 LNHDA and CDR2 SQIVND (reference sequence). The ends were cut back, 9 bases at V and 5 bases at J, with 22 bases in the middle.

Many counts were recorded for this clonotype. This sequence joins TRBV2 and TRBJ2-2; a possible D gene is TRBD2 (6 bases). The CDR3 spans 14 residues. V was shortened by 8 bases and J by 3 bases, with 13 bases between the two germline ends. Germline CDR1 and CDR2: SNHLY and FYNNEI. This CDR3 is CASGGIFYTGELFF. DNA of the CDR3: TGTGCCAGCGGGGGGATCTTTTACACCGGGGAGCTGTTTTTT.

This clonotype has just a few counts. In DNA form, the CDR3 reads TGCAGTGCTAGAGTGGGGGGAGGGGGGGAATCGAAGCCCCAGCATTTT. This encodes CSARVGGGGESKPQHF. The chain recombines TRBV20-1 with TRBJ1-5; the D gene is possibly TRBD1 (6 bases). Germline-derived CDR1 and CDR2 are DFQATT and SNEGSKA (reference sequence). The CDR3 covers 16 residues. V lost 1 base and J 8 bases, leaving 21 bases between the germline ends.

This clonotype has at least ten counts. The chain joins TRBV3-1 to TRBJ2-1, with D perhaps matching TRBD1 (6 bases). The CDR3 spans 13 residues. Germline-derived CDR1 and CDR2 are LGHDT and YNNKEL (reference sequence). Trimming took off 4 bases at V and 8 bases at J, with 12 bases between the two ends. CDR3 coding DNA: TGTGCCAGCAGCCCAGGACAGTTCCATGAGCAGTTCTTC. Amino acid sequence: CASSPGQFHEQFF.

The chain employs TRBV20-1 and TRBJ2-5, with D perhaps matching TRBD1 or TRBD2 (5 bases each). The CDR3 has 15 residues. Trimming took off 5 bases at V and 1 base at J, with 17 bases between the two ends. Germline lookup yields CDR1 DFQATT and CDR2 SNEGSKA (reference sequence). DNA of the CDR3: TGCAGTGCTTACACCCCGGGACGGAGCCAAGAGACCCAGTACTTC. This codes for CSAYTPGRSQETQYF.

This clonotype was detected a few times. The CDR3 region is CASSQSGQVRPNYGYTF. The CDR3, as DNA: TGTGCCAGCAGTCAATCCGGACAGGTGCGGCCTAACTATGGCTACACCTTC. V usage is TRBV28 and J usage is TRBJ1-2, with TRBD1 matching over 7 bases. CDR3 length equals 17 residues. Per the germline V gene, CDR1 is MDHEN and CDR2 is SYDVKM. V dropped 5 bases and J dropped 0; count of bases not matched to a gene: 12.

The CDR3 nucleotides read TGTGCCAGCAGCGCTCCACAGGGGCCTGATGAAAAACTGTTTTTT. Its protein is CASSAPQGPDEKLFF. This chain uses TRBV5-5 with TRBJ1-4; 7 positions agree with TRBD1. Germline V gene data show CDR1 as SGHKS and CDR2 as YYEKEE (reference sequence). The CDR3 runs 15 residues. Trimming cost V 4 bases and J 6 bases; bases outside gene matches: 9.

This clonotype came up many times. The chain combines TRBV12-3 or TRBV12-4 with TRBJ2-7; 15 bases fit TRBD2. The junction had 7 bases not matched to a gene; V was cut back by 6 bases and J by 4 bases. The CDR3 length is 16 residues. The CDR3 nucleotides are TGTGCCAGCAGACTCGGGACTAGCGGGAGGTTATACGAGCAGTACTTC. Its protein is CASRLGTSGRLYEQYF.

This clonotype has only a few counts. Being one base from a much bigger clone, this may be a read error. The CDR3 nucleotides read TGCGCCAGCATCTTGACAGGTGTGAACACTGAAGCTTTCTTT. Residues: CASILTGVNTEAFF. V and J are TRBV5-1 and TRBJ1-1; weak D call: TRBD1 (6 bases). Germline values: CDR1 SGHRS, CDR2 YFSETQ. The CDR3 length is 14 residues.

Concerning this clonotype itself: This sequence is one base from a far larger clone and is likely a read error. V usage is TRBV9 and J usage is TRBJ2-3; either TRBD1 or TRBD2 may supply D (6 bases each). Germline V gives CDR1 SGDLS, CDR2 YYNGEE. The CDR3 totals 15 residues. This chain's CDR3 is CASSPRDNSAETRYF. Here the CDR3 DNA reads TGTGCCAGCAGCCCGCGGGACAATTCGGCAGAGACCCGGTACTTC.

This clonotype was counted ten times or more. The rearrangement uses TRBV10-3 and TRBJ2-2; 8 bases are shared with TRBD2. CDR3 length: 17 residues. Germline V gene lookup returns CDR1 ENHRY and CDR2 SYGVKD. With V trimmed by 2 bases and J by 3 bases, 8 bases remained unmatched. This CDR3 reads CAISEPKLADHTGELFF. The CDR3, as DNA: TGTGCCATCAGTGAGCCGAAACTAGCGGACCACACCGGGGAGCTGTTTTTT.

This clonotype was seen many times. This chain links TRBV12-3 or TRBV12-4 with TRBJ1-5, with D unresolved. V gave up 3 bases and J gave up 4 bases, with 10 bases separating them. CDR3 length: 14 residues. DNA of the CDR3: TGTGCCAGCAGTTTTTTGGGAAATAATCAGCCCCAGCATTTT. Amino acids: CASSFLGNNQPQHF.

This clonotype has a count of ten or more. CDR3 bases: TGTGCCAGCAGCTTATTGGGAACGGGGGGCCGCTATGGCTACACCTTC. Translation gives CASSLLGTGGRYGYTF. The gene calls are TRBV11-2 and TRBJ1-2; D possibly corresponds to TRBD1 (6 bases). This CDR3 has 16 residues. Germline V gene sequence: CDR1 SGHAT, CDR2 FQNNGV. Trimming removed 2 bases from V and 4 bases from J, with 17 bases in between. Based on the CDR3 plus reference TRBV11-2 and TRBJ1-2, the full variable domain is EAGVAQSPRYKIIEKRQSVAFWCNPISGHATLYWYQQILGQGPKLLIQFQNNGVVDDSQLPKDRFSAERLKGVDSTLKIQPAKLEDSAVYLCASSLLGTGGRYGYTFGSGTRLTVV.

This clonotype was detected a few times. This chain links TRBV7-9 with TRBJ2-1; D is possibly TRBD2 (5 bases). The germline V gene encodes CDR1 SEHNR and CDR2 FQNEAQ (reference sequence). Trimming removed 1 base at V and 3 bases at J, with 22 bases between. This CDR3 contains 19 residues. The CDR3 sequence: CASSLGGPNYQSVYNEQFF. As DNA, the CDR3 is TGTGCCAGCAGCTTAGGCGGGCCCAACTACCAGAGCGTCTACAATGAGCAGTTCTTC.

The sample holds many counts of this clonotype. The CDR3 region is CAISADWREYEQYF. The CDR3, as DNA: TGTGCCATCAGTGCTGACTGGAGGGAGTACGAGCAGTACTTC. V and J are TRBV10-3 and TRBJ2-7, with D perhaps matching TRBD2 (6 bases). Deletions cut 4 bases from V and 4 bases from J, with 14 bases between. CDR1 ENHRY and CDR2 SYGVKD come from the germline V gene. This CDR3 spans 14 amino acids.

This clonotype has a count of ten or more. Here the CDR3 reads CASRPLPGTRGIGDTGELFF. CDR3 nucleotides: TGTGCCAGCAGACCCCTTCCGGGGACAAGGGGGATTGGGGACACCGGGGAGCTGTTTTTT. The J gene is TRBJ2-2, the V gene TRBV12-3 or TRBV12-4, with D maybe TRBD1 (6 bases). This CDR3 is 20 amino acids long. The V end was cut by 6 bases, the J end by 3 bases, with 29 bases between.

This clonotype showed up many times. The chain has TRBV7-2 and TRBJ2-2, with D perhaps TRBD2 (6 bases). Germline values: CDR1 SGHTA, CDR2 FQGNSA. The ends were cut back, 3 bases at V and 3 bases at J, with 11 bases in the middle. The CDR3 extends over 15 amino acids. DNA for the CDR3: TGTGCCAGCAGCTTCGGCTGGGGGGACACCGGGGAGCTGTTTTTT. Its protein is CASSFGWGDTGELFF.

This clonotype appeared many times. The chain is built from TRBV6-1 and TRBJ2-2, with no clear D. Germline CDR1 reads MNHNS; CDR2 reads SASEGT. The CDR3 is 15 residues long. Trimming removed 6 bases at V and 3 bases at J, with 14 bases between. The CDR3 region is CASRTAFVDTGELFF. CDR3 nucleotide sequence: TGTGCCAGCAGAACGGCCTTCGTGGACACCGGGGAGCTGTTTTTT.

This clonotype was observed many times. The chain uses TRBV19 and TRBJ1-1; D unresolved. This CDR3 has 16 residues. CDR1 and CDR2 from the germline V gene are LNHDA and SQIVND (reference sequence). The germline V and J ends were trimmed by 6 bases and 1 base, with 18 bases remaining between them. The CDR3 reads CASSNLVGPGNTEAFF. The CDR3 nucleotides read TGTGCCAGTAGCAATTTGGTGGGTCCTGGGAACACTGAAGCTTTCTTT.

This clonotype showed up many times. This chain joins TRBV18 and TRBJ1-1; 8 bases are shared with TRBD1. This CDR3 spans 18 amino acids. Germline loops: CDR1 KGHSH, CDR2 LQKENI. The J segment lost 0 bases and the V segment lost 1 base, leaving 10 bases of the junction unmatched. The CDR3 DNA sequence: TGTGCCAGCTCACCACAAAGAAGGGACAGGTACCTGAACACTGAAGCTTTCTTT. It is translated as CASSPQRRDRYLNTEAFF.

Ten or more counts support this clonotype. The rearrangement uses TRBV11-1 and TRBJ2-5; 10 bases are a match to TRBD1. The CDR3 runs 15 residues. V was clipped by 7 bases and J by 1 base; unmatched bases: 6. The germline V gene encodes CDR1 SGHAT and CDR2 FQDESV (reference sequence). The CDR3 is CASKRDRGTQETQYF. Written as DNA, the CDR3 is TGTGCCAGCAAGAGGGACAGGGGAACCCAAGAGACCCAGTACTTC.